The clone carrying this T cell receptor beta chain was recorded a few times. The CDR3 contains 11 residues. Germline loops: CDR1 WNHNN, CDR2 SYGVQD (reference sequence). Between the trimmed V and J ends, which lost 11 bases and 6 bases, there was a span of 14 bases. These data originate in a study of cytomegalovirus exposure and HLA in healthy donors. Across the whole study: Genetic ancestry analysis placed around 76% of the roughly 400 donors that were genotyped in the Caucasian-associated cluster.

These donors, healthy bone marrow donors, were studied. The primer mix had 60 Vbeta and 13 Jbeta primers. Produced via immunoSEQ multiplex PCR; TCRdb's table is partial and in-frame only. The table has 100,000 or so clones, 76% seen once; the top ten hold roughly 4%. This TCR came from a middle-aged man in good health and CMV-seronegative. Sequenced sample: PBMCs. The chain carries TRBV10-1 and TRBJ2-7; D is possibly TRBD2 (5 bases). The DNA of the CDR3 is TGCGCCTCGCAACTTGGAGGCGAGCAGTACTTC. It codes for CASQLGGEQYF.